Shown below are 5 T cell receptor beta chains from a single sample sequenced in a study of cytomegalovirus exposure and HLA in healthy donors. PCR involved 60 Vbeta and 13 Jbeta primers. This table comes from immunoSEQ multiplex PCR, and its TCRdb copy is limited to in-frame clones, with some not included. The table has some 45,000 clones, about 90% seen once. What was sequenced was PBMCs. These receptor sequences come from a woman in her 40s in good health and CMV-seropositive.

V and J are TRBV5-1 and TRBJ2-5; tentative D call: TRBD1 (5 bases). This CDR3 contains 15 residues. From germline, CDR1 is SGHRS and CDR2 YFSETQ. With 1 base removed from V and 4 bases from J, the gap between germline ends came to 14 bases. CDR3: CASSLPAGYGETQYF. The CDR3 DNA sequence: TGCGCCAGCAGCTTGCCCGCAGGGTATGGAGAGACCCAGTACTTC.

The J gene is TRBJ1-2, the V gene TRBV6-5; 7 bases are shared with TRBD1. Germline CDR1 MNHEY, CDR2 SVGAGI. J was trimmed by 6 bases and V by 6 bases; bases with no gene match: 7. The CDR3 contains 13 residues. The CDR3 sequence is CASRTGTVNGYTF. In DNA form, the CDR3 reads TGTGCCAGCAGAACCGGGACAGTGAATGGCTACACCTTC.

The chain couples TRBV11-2 to TRBJ2-7; TRBD2 matches at 7 bases. With 4 bases clipped from V and 2 bases from J, the junction kept 8 bases outside the gene matches. The germline V gene encodes CDR1 SGHAT and CDR2 FQNNGV. This CDR3 is built from 15 residues. The CDR3, as DNA: TGTGCCAGCAGCTCTGAAGGGAGCGGGGCCTACGAGCAGTACTTC. It is translated as CASSSEGSGAYEQYF.

This chain joins TRBV6-5 and TRBJ2-1; no reliable D call. This CDR3 spans 16 amino acids. Germline CDR1 is MNHEY and CDR2 is SVGAGI. Between the trimmed V and J ends, which lost 0 bases and 6 bases, there was a span of 15 bases. The CDR3 DNA follows: TGTGCCAGCAGTTACTCGTTTCTGTCTGGCGGCAATGAGCAGTTCTTC. Its protein product is CASSYSFLSGGNEQFF.

The chain employs TRBV19 and TRBJ2-5; D is unclear. The CDR3 spans 13 residues. V lost 2 bases to trimming and J lost 1 base, with 5 bases between them. Germline V gene sequence: CDR1 LNHDA, CDR2 SQIVND (reference sequence). Here the CDR3 reads CASSINSQETQYF. CDR3 DNA: TGTGCCAGTAGTATAAACAGCCAAGAGACCCAGTACTTC. Variable domain in full (rest from reference TRBV19 and TRBJ2-5): DGGITQSPKYLFRKEGQNVTLSCEQNLNHDAMYWYRQDPGQGLRLIYYSQIVNDFQKGDIAEGYSVSREKKESFPLTVTSAQKNPTAFYLCASSINSQETQYFGPGTRLLVL.